Below, one T cell receptor beta chain is given with its context. Its antigen is undetermined. This entry comes from a study of shared clonotypes between healthy human individuals. Study-level information: The people who gave samples were a couple of women and three men aged 18 to 49.

The protocol was immunoSEQ multiplex PCR, while the TCRdb copy is restricted to in-frame clones and leaves out a portion. The table lists about 690,000 clones, 80% to 95% of them singletons. V lost 2 bases and J lost 7; bases outside the gene matches: 8. Germline CDR1 KGHSH, CDR2 LQKENI. The CDR3 spans 15 residues. Regarding the study as a whole: The four-donor shared clonotypes exceeded non-shared clonotypes in generation probability, with non-shared ones scoring lower. Estimated richness was generally greater in naive than memory subsets. Rarefaction indicated that sorted-subset sequencing remained incomplete although depth was large.

Sequenced material: memory CD8+ T cells from PBMCs. Subset reported: CD45RO+ cells pooled with CCR7-negative TemRA cells. This sequence joins TRBV18 and TRBJ2-1; 7 bases agree with TRBD1. The receptor was derived from a man between 18 and 35 years old in good health. Some clones in this sample may be carry-over from other donors' samples. The CDR3 DNA reads as TGTGCCAGCTCACCAGGCCGGGACAGCCGGAATGAGCAGTTCTTC. It yields the protein CASSPGRDSRNEQFF.